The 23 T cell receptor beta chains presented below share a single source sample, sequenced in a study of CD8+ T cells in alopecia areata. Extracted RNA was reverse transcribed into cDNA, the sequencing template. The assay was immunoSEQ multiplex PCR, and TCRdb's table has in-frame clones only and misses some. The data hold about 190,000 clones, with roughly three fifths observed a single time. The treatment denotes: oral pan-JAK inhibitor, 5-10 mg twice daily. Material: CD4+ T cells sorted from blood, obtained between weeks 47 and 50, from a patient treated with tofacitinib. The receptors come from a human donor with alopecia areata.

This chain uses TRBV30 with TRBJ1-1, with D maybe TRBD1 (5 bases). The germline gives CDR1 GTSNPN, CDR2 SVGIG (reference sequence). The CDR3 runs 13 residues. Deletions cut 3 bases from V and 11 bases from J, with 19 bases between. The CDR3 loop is CAWRAPGFSGAFF. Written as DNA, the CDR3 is TGTGCCTGGAGAGCCCCAGGGTTTTCGGGGGCTTTCTTT.

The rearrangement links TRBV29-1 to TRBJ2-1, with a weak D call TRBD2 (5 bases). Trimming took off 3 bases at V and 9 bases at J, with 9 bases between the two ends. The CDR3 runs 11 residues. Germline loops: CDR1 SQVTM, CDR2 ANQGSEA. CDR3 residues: CSVDRAGEQFF. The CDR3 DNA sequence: TGCAGCGTTGATAGGGCGGGTGAGCAGTTCTTC.

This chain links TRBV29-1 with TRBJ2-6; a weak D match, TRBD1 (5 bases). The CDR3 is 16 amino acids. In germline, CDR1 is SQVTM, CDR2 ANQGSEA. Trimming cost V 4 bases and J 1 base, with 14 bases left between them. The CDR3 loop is CSVGTQGASGANVLTF. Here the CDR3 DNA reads TGCAGCGTTGGGACACAAGGTGCGTCTGGGGCCAACGTCCTGACTTTC.

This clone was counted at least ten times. The CDR3 spells CASSLSLVQGYEQYF. In nucleotides, the CDR3 is TGTGCCAGCAGCTTAAGCTTGGTACAGGGCTACGAGCAGTACTTC. The chain couples TRBV11-2 to TRBJ2-7; possibly TRBD1 for D (6 bases). Trimming shortened V by 2 bases and J by 3 bases, and 14 bases separated the two germline ends. Germline V CDR1 and CDR2: SGHAT, FQNNGV. This CDR3 contains 15 residues.

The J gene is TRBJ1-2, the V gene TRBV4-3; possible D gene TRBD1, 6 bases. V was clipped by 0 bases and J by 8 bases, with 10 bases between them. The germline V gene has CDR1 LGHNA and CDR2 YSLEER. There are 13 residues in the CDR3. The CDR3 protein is CASSQDLTGGYTF. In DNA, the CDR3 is TGCGCCAGCAGCCAAGATCTCACAGGGGGCTACACCTTC.

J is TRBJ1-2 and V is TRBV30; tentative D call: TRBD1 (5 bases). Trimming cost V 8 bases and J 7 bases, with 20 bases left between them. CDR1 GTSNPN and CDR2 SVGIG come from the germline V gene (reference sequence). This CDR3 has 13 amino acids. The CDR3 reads CALPKLQGSGYTF. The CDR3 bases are TGTGCCCTCCCTAAATTGCAGGGTAGTGGCTACACCTTC.

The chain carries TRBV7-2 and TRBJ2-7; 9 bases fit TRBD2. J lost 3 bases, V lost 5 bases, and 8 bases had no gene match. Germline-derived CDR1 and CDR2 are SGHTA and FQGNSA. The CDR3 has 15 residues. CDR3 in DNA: TGTGCCAGCAGCAGAGTAGCGGGGGAGTTCTACGAGCAGTACTTC. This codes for CASSRVAGEFYEQYF.

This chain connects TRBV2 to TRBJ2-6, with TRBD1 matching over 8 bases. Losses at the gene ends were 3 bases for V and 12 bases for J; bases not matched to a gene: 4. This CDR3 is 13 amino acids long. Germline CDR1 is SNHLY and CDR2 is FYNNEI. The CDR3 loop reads CASSDADRGVLTF. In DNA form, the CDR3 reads TGTGCCAGCAGTGACGCCGACAGGGGCGTCCTGACTTTC.

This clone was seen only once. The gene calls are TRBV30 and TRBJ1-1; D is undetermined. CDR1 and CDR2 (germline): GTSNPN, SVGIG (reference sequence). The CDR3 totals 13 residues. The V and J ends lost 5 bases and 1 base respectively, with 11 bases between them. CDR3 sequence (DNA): TGTGCCTGGGGCAGTCCTCCGAACACTGAAGCTTTCTTT. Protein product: CAWGSPPNTEAFF.

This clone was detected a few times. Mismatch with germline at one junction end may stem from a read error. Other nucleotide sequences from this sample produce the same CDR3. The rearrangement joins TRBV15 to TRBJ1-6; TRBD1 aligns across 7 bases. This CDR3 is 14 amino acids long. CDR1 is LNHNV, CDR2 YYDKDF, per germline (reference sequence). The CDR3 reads CATSRDRANSPLHF. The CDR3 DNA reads TGTGCCACCAGCCGAGACAGGGCTAATTCACCCCTCCACTTT.

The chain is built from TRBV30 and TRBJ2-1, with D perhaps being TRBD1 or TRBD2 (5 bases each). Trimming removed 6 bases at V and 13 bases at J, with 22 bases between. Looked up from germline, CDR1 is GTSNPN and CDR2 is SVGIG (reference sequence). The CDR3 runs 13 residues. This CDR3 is CACKQTGTENQFF. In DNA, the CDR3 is TGTGCCTGCAAGCAAACCGGGACGGAAAATCAGTTCTTC. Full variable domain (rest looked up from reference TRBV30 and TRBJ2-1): SQTIHQWPATLVQPVGSPLSLECTVEGTSNPNLYWYRQAAGRGLQLLFYSVGIGQISSEVPQNLSASRPQDRQFILSSKKLLLSDSGFYLCACKQTGTENQFFGPGTRLTVL.

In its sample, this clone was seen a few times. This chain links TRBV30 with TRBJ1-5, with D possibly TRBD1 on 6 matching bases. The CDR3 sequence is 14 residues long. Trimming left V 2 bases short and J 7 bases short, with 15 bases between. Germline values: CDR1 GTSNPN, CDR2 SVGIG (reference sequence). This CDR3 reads CAWSPQGSRQPQHF. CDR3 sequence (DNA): TGTGCCTGGAGTCCACAGGGTAGTAGGCAGCCCCAGCATTTT. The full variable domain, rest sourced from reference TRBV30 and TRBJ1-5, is SQTIHQWPATLVQPVGSPLSLECTVEGTSNPNLYWYRQAAGRGLQLLFYSVGIGQISSEVPQNLSASRPQDRQFILSSKKLLLSDSGFYLCAWSPQGSRQPQHFGDGTRLSIL.

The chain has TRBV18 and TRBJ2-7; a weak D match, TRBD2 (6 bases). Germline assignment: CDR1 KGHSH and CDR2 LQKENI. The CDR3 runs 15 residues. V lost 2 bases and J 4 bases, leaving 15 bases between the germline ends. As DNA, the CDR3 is TGTGCCAGCTCACCAGGGGGGACGGCCTTATACGAGCAGTACTTC. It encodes CASSPGGTALYEQYF.

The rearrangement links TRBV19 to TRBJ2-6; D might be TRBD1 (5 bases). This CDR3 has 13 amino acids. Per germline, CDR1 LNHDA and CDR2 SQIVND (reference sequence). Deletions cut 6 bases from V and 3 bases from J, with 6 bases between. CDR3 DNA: TGTGCCAGTAGGGGGCGTGGGGCCAACGTCCTGACTTTC. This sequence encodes CASRGRGANVLTF.

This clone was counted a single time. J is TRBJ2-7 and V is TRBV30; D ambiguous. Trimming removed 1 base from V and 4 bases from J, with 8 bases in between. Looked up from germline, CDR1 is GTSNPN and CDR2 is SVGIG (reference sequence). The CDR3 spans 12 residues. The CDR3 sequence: CAWSASRYEQYF. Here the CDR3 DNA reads TGTGCCTGGAGTGCAAGTAGGTACGAGCAGTACTTC.

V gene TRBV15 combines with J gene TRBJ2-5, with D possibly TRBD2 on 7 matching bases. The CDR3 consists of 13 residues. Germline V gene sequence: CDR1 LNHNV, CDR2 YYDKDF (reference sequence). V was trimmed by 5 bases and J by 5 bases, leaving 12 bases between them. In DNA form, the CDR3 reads TGTGCCACCAGCTTCGGGGGGCAGGAGACCCAGTACTTC. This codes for CATSFGGQETQYF.

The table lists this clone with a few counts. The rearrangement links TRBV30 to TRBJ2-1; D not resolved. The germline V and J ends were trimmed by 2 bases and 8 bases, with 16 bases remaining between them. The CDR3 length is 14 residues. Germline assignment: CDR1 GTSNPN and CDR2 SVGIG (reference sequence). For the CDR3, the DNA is TGTGCCTGGAGTAAAATGACCGTGGTCGATGAGCAGTTCTTC. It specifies CAWSKMTVVDEQFF.

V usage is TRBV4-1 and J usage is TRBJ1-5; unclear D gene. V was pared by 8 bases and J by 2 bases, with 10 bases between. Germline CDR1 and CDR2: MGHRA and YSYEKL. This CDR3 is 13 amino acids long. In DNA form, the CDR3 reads TGCGCCAGCTCGGTTGGAGGCAATCAGCCCCAGCATTTT. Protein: CASSVGGNQPQHF.

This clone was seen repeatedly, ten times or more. CDR3: CASSLGTANTEAFF. The CDR3 coding sequence is TGTGCCAGCAGCTTAGGAACAGCCAACACTGAAGCTTTCTTT. This chain joins TRBV7-8 and TRBJ1-1; D is unclear. Germline lookup yields CDR1 SGHVS and CDR2 FQNEAQ. The CDR3 totals 14 residues. V was pared by 1 base and J by 2 bases, with 8 bases between.

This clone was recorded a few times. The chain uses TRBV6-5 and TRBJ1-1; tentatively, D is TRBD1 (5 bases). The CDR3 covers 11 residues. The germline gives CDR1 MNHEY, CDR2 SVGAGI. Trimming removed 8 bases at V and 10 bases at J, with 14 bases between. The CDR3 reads CASESGPLAFF. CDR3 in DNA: TGTGCCAGCGAGTCAGGGCCCCTAGCTTTCTTT.

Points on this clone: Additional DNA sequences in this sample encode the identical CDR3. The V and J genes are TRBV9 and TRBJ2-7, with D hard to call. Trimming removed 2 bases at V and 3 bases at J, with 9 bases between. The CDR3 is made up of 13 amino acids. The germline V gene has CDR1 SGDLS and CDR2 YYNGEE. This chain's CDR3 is CASSVSPSYEQYF. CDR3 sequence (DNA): TGTGCCAGCAGCGTGAGCCCAAGCTACGAGCAGTACTTC.

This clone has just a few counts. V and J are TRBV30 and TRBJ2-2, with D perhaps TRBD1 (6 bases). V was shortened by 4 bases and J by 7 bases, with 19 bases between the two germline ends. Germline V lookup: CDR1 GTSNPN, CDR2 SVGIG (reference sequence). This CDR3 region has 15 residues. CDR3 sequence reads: CAWKTGRLNLGELFF. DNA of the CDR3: TGTGCCTGGAAAACAGGGCGACTCAACCTCGGGGAGCTGTTTTTT.

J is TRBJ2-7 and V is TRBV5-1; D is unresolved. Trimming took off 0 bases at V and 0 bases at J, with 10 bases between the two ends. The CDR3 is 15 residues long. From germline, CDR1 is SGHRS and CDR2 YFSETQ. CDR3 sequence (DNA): TGCGCCAGCAGCTTGGAGCAGAACCCCTCCTACGAGCAGTACTTC. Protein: CASSLEQNPSYEQYF. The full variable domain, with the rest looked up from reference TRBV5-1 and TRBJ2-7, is KAGVTQTPRYLIKTRGQQVTLSCSPISGHRSVSWYQQTPGQGLQFLFEYFSETQRNKGNFPGRFSGRQFSNSRSEMNVSTLELGDSALYLCASSLEQNPSYEQYFGPGTRLTVT.